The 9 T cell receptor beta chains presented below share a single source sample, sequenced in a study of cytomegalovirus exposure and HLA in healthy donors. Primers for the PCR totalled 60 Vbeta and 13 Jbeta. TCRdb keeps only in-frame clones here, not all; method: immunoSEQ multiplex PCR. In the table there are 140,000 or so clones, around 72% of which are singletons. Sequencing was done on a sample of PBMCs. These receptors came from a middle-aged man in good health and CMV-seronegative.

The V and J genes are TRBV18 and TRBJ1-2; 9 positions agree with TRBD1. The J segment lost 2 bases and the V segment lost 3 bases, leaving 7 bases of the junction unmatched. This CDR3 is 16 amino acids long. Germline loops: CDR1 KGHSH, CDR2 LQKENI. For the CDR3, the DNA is TGTGCCAGCTCACCTATCACAGGGGGCTCAAACTATGGCTACACCTTC. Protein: CASSPITGGSNYGYTF.

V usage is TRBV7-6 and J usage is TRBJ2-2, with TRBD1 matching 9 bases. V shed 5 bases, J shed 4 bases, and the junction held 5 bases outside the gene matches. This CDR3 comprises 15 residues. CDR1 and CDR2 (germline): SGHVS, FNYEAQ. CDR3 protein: CASSGTGGRTGELFF. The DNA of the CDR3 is TGTGCCAGCAGCGGTACAGGGGGCCGCACCGGGGAGCTGTTTTTT. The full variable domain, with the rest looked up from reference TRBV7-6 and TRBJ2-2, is GAGVSQSPRYKVTKRGQDVALRCDPISGHVSLYWYRQALGQGPEFLTYFNYEAQQDKSGLPNDRFSAERPEGSISTLTIQRTEQRDSAMYRCASSGTGGRTGELFFGEGSRLTVL.

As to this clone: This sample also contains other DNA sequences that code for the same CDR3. The CDR3 spells CASSPRGGNTEAFF. The CDR3, as DNA: TGCGCCAGCAGCCCACGGGGGGGGAACACTGAAGCTTTCTTT. The rearrangement links TRBV5-1 to TRBJ1-1; D might be TRBD1 (5 bases). The V gene's germline CDR1 is SGHRS and CDR2 YFSETQ. V was shortened by 4 bases and J by 1 base, with 11 bases between the two germline ends. The CDR3 is made up of 14 amino acids.

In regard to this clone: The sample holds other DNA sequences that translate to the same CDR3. The CDR3 bases are TGTGCCAGCAGTCTCCTAGGACAGGGCAATCAGCCCCAGCATTTT. The encoded protein is CASSLLGQGNQPQHF. V gene TRBV27 combines with J gene TRBJ1-5; 7 bases match TRBD1. The V gene end was trimmed by 5 bases and the J gene end by 2 bases; junction bases not matched to a gene: 6. This CDR3 has 15 amino acids. Germline-derived CDR1 and CDR2 are MNHEY and SMNVEV (reference sequence).

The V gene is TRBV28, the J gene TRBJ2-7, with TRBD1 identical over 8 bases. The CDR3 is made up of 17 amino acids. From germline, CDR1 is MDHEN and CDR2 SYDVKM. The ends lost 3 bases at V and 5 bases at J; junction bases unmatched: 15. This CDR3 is CASSFRERRTGFHEQYF. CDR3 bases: TGTGCCAGCAGTTTCCGGGAAAGGCGGACAGGGTTCCACGAGCAGTACTTC.

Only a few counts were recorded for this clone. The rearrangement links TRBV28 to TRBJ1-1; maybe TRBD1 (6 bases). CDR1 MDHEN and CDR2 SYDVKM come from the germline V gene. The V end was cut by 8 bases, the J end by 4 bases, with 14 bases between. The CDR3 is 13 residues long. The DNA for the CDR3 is TGTGCCAGCTTTCTAACAGGGTCCACTGAAGCTTTCTTT. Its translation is CASFLTGSTEAFF.

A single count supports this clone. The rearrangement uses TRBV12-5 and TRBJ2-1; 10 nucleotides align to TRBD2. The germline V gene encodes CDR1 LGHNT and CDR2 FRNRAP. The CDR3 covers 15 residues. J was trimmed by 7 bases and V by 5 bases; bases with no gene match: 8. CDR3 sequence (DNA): TGTGCTAGTGGTCCTGCGGGTAGCGGGAGGAATGAGCAGTTCTTC. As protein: CASGPAGSGRNEQFF. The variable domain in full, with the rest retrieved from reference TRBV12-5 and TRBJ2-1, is DARVTQTPRHKVTEMGQEVTMRCQPILGHNTVFWYRQTMMQGLELLAYFRNRAPLDDSGMPKDRFSAEMPDATLATLKIQPSEPRDSAVYFCASGPAGSGRNEQFFGPGTRLTVL.

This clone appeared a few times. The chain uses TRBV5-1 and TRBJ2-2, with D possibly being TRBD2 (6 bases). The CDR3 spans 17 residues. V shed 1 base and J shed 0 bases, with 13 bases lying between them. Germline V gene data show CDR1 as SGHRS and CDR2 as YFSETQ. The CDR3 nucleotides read TGCGCCAGCAGCTTGAAGGTGGGCGGGACGAACACCGGGGAGCTGTTTTTT. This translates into CASSLKVGGTNTGELFF.

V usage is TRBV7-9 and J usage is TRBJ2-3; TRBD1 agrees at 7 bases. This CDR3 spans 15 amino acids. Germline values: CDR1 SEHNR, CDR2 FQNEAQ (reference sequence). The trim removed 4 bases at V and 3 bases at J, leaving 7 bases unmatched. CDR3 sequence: CASSYQTGLTDTQYF. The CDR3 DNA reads TGTGCCAGCAGCTATCAGACAGGGTTAACAGATACGCAGTATTTT.